A single sample is the source of the 12 T cell receptor beta chains below, sequenced in a study of T cells in Graves' hyperthyroidism and ophthalmopathy. TCR beta CDR3 regions were amplified from RNA transcripts. HTBI primers drove first-round RT-PCR of the TCR CDR3. One entry per CDR3 protein results from TCRdb running MiXCR on the multiplex PCR reads. The sample shows about 380,000 distinct CDR3 sequences, approximately 17% of them seen only once. Sequenced: blood. All receptors come from a man younger than 30 with Graves' ophthalmopathy.

V and J are TRBV7-3 and TRBJ2-7; 8 bases are shared with TRBD2. V shed 5 bases, J shed 6 bases, and the junction held 12 bases outside the gene matches. Germline V gene sequence: CDR1 SGHTA, CDR2 FQGTGA. The CDR3 is 15 residues long. For the CDR3, the DNA is TGTGCCAGCAGCGAAACCGGGACTAGAGGTCGCGAGCAGTACTTC. Its translation: CASSETGTRGREQYF.

This clonotype was seen repeatedly, ten times or more. This chain uses TRBV2 with TRBJ1-4; possible D gene TRBD1, 6 bases. The CDR3 consists of 14 residues. CDR1 SNHLY and CDR2 FYNNEI come from the germline V gene. The V end lost 5 bases, the J end lost 7 bases, and 14 bases lay between the germline ends. The CDR3 nucleotides are TGTGCCAGCAGTAGGGACATGGGAGGTGAAAAACTGTTTTTT. This encodes CASSRDMGGEKLFF.

J is TRBJ2-1 and V is TRBV5-4, with D perhaps being TRBD1 or TRBD2 (5 bases each). This CDR3 has 11 amino acids. Deletions cut 9 bases from V and 14 bases from J, with 18 bases between. Per germline, CDR1 SGHNT and CDR2 YYREEE (reference sequence). The CDR3 here is CAMLLGDMEFF. The CDR3 DNA reads TGTGCCATGCTCTTGGGGGATATGGAGTTCTTC.

The rearrangement links TRBV20-1 to TRBJ2-7; D is unclear. This CDR3 spans 15 amino acids. From germline, CDR1 is DFQATT and CDR2 SNEGSKA (reference sequence). Trimming left V 0 bases short and J 3 bases short, with 15 bases between. The CDR3 sequence is CSARDHRTPRYEQYF. In DNA form, the CDR3 reads TGCAGTGCTAGAGATCATCGGACGCCTCGCTACGAGCAGTACTTC.

This sequence joins TRBV29-1 and TRBJ1-4; D may be TRBD1 (5 bases). The CDR3 is 16 amino acids. V lost 4 bases to trimming and J lost 8 bases, with 23 bases between them. Looked up from germline, CDR1 is SQVTM and CDR2 is ANQGSEA. The CDR3 DNA sequence: TGCAGCGTTGGACCCGCCGGGGTGACGGGGGGGGAAAAACTGTTTTTT. Its protein product is CSVGPAGVTGGEKLFF.

The V call is TRBV2, the J call TRBJ1-2, with 8 bases lining up with TRBD1. J gave up 8 bases and V 4 bases, and 6 bases lay outside the gene matches. Germline loops: CDR1 SNHLY, CDR2 FYNNEI. This CDR3 spans 13 amino acids. CDR3: CASSGTGSGGYTF. CDR3 DNA: TGTGCCAGCAGTGGGACAGGGTCAGGAGGCTACACCTTC.

This clonotype has at least ten counts. This chain joins TRBV10-1 and TRBJ2-7, with D unresolved. V was shortened by 10 bases and J by 4 bases, with 11 bases between the two germline ends. Germline CDR1 is WNHNN and CDR2 is SYGVQD (reference sequence). The CDR3 consists of 11 residues. The CDR3 DNA sequence: TGCGCCACCGGTCCGCGATACGAGCAGTACTTC. Its protein is CATGPRYEQYF.

This clonotype has just a few counts. The chain recombines TRBV7-9 with TRBJ1-4; TRBD1 aligns across 8 bases. The V gene's germline CDR1 is SEHNR and CDR2 FQNEAQ (reference sequence). Trimming cost V 5 bases and J 0 bases; bases outside gene matches: 5. The CDR3 has 16 amino acids. The CDR3: CASSTGQVATNEKLFF. The CDR3 DNA is TGTGCCAGCAGCACGGGACAGGTTGCAACTAATGAAAAACTGTTTTTT.

This clonotype was counted ten times or more. V gene TRBV2 combines with J gene TRBJ2-7; no reliable D call. Germline V CDR1 and CDR2: SNHLY, FYNNEI. The CDR3 consists of 15 residues. V gave up 2 bases and J gave up 2 bases, with 13 bases separating them. CDR3: CASSEILGKTYEQYF. DNA of the CDR3: TGTGCCAGCAGTGAAATTTTGGGAAAAACCTACGAGCAGTACTTC. Drawing the rest from reference TRBV2 and TRBJ2-7, the complete variable domain is EPEVTQTPSHQVTQMGQEVILRCVPISNHLYFYWYRQILGQKVEFLVSFYNNEISEKSEIFDDQFSVERPDGSNFTLKIRSTKLEDSAMYFCASSEILGKTYEQYFGPGTRLTVT.

This clonotype was detected a few times. V usage is TRBV13 and J usage is TRBJ2-3; 9 bases align to TRBD1. CDR3 length: 12 residues. The germline V gene encodes CDR1 PRHDT and CDR2 FYEKMQ (reference sequence). Trimming removed 5 bases from V and 9 bases from J; junction bases left unmatched: 3. This CDR3 reads CASSLDRGTQYF. In nucleotides, the CDR3 is TGTGCCAGCAGCCTGGACAGGGGAACGCAGTATTTT.

This clonotype came up many times. V gene TRBV11-3 combines with J gene TRBJ2-3; the D gene is possibly TRBD2 (5 bases). CDR1 and CDR2 from the germline V gene are SGHNT and YENEEA. This CDR3 contains 12 residues. Trimming cost V 3 bases and J 5 bases, with 6 bases left between them. The CDR3 loop is CASSFREDTQYF. CDR3 bases: TGTGCCAGCAGCTTTCGGGAAGATACGCAGTATTTT.

This clonotype was picked up a small number of times. A much larger clonotype is one base distant, so this may be a read error. The gene calls are TRBV6-1 and TRBJ1-1; D remains unclear. The germline CDR1 and CDR2 sequences are MNHNS and SASEGT. The CDR3 totals 13 residues. Deletions cut 6 bases from V and 2 bases from J, with 10 bases between. The CDR3 nucleotides are TGTGCCAGCAGCCGCGGGGATAACACTGAAGCTTTCTTT. It translates to CASSRGDNTEAFF.